The rows below give T cell receptor beta chains drawn from one sample of a study of blood T cells in healthy people across ages. TCRdb itself ran the 5' RACE reads through MiXCR, one entry per CDR3 protein. The table records 730,000 or so distinct CDR3 sequences, around 43% of them present only once. Material: blood. These receptors were collected from an elderly man in good health. The CDR3 runs from the conserved cysteine through the conserved F or W. A D gene is named only where the DNA matches it firmly. A row's size may be missing; if present it is once, few, many or a size class.

j_call,clone_size,v_call,d_call,cdr3_nt,cdr3_aa
TRBJ1-1,few,TRBV27,TRBD1,TGTGCCAGCAGTGGGAAACCGGGACAGGGGAACACTGAAGCTTTCTTT,CASSGKPGQGNTEAFF
TRBJ2-1,few,TRBV6-2/TRBV6-3,TRBD2,TGTGCCAGCAGTCTCTCGGGACTAGCGGGGTACAATGAGCAGTTCTTC,CASSLSGLAGYNEQFF
TRBJ1-4,NA,TRBV28,NA,TGTGCCAGCAGGGAACAGGGTGCCCTTAATGAAAAACTGTTTTTT,CASREQGALNEKLFF
TRBJ2-1,few,TRBV6-2/TRBV6-3,NA,TGTGCCAGCAGTTTCGTAGGGAATGAGCAGTTCTTC,CASSFVGNEQFF
TRBJ2-5,many,TRBV10-1,NA,TGCGCCAGCAGTGCCCAGGTTCAAGAGACCCAGTACTTC,CASSAQVQETQYF
TRBJ2-5,NA,TRBV6-2/TRBV6-3,TRBD2,TGTGCCAGCACCCTGACTAGCGGTTTTCAAGAGACCCAGTACTTC,CASTLTSGFQETQYF
TRBJ2-5,few,TRBV6-5,NA,TGTGCCAGCAGTCGATCCGCTTCAGAGACCCAGTACTTC,CASSRSASETQYF
TRBJ2-5,NA,TRBV6-5,NA,TGTGCCAGCAGCCCAGACTTAAAAGAGACCCAGTACTTC,CASSPDLKETQYF
TRBJ2-7,NA,TRBV20-1,NA,TGCAGTGCTAGAGATTGGCAGGGTTGGTCCTACGAGCAGTACTTC,CSARDWQGWSYEQYF
TRBJ2-7,once,TRBV7-2,NA,TGTGCCAGCACAGGGGCCCGAAACCTGTACGAGCAGTACTTC,CASTGARNLYEQYF
TRBJ2-3,NA,TRBV10-2,TRBD1,TGCGCCAGCAGTGAGTCTGACAGGGTAGCCACAGATACGCAGTATTTT,CASSESDRVATDTQYF
TRBJ2-6,many,TRBV4-3,NA,TGCGCCAGCAGCCAAAGGCTAGCCAGCTCTGGGGCCAACGTCCTGACTTTC,CASSQRLASSGANVLTF
TRBJ2-2,NA,TRBV7-6,NA,TGTGCCAGCAGCCCCGGTAGAGGGGGTAACGGGGAGCTGTTTTTT,CASSPGRGGNGELFF
TRBJ2-6,many,TRBV29-1,NA,TGCAGCGTTGTTCAGAGCTCTGGGGCCAACGTCCTGACTTTC,CSVVQSSGANVLTF
TRBJ2-5,NA,TRBV10-1,NA,TGCGCCAGCAGTGGGTCGGGGGTAGAGACCCAGTACTTC,CASSGSGVETQYF
TRBJ1-5,few,TRBV6-2/TRBV6-3,TRBD1,TGTGCCAGCAGTTCACGGACGGGACAGAGTAGCAATCAGCCCCAGCATTTT,CASSSRTGQSSNQPQHF
TRBJ2-6,NA,TRBV29-1,TRBD2,TGCGGCGTTGAAAAAGCGGTCAGCGGGAGACTTGGGGCCAACGTCCTGACTTTC,CGVEKAVSGRLGANVLTF
TRBJ1-2,few,TRBV7-2,NA,TGTGCCAGCAGCCCTTACACCAGGGGCTACACCTTC,CASSPYTRGYTF
TRBJ2-7,NA,TRBV28,NA,TGTGCCACCACCTTACCGAAACTAGGAGCCTACGAGCAGTACTTC,CATTLPKLGAYEQYF
TRBJ2-3,NA,TRBV20-1,NA,TGCAGTGGGTTTCGCGGGCGCACAGATACGCAGTATTTT,CSGFRGRTDTQYF
TRBJ1-1,NA,TRBV25-1,NA,TGTGCCAGCAACACACAGGGCGTTAACACTGAAGCTTTCTTT,CASNTQGVNTEAFF
TRBJ2-3,many,TRBV5-1,TRBD2,TGCGCCAGCAGCTTGGAACCGCCGGGACTAGCGGTAGATACGCAGTATTTT,CASSLEPPGLAVDTQYF
TRBJ1-1,NA,TRBV7-9,NA,TGTGCCAGCAGCTTAGACTCGGCCACTGAAGCTTTCTTT,CASSLDSATEAFF
TRBJ2-7,NA,TRBV6-2/TRBV6-3,TRBD1,TGTGCCAGCAGTGGCCCCGGGACAGGGGAAACCGAGCAGTACTTC,CASSGPGTGETEQYF
TRBJ1-4,NA,TRBV5-1,TRBD1,TGCGCCAGCAGCATACAGGGGGCCAGGGCTGAAAAACTGTTTTTT,CASSIQGARAEKLFF
TRBJ2-7,few,TRBV9,NA,TGTGCCAGCAGCGTAGGCCCGGGACTGTATTCCTACGAGCAGTACTTC,CASSVGPGLYSYEQYF
TRBJ2-7,NA,TRBV5-1,TRBD2,TGCGCCAGCAGCCCCCAGGCGGGAGGGCCCCAATACGAGCAGTACTTC,CASSPQAGGPQYEQYF
TRBJ1-1,NA,TRBV6-2/TRBV6-3,NA,TGTGCCAGCAGTTACAACAGACTGAATGAAGCTTTCTTT,CASSYNRLNEAFF
TRBJ2-2,once,TRBV7-8,NA,TGTGCCCTTCCAAAAAACCCCGTGAGTTACACCGGGGAGCTGTTTTTT,CALPKNPVSYTGELFF
TRBJ1-5,NA,TRBV6-2/TRBV6-3,NA,TGTGCCAGCAGTTACCTCAGTAGCAATCAGCCCCAGCATTTT,CASSYLSSNQPQHF
TRBJ2-7,NA,TRBV7-2,NA,TGTGCCAGCAGCTCCCAGGGGCCCAGGCTCTCCTACGAGCAGTACTTC,CASSSQGPRLSYEQYF
TRBJ2-5,NA,TRBV6-1,TRBD1,TGTGCCAGCAGTGATGTTGGGACAGGGTTGGGGGAGACCCAGTACTTC,CASSDVGTGLGETQYF